Listed below are T cell receptor beta chains from one sample, sequenced in a study of T cell repertoires in cytomegalovirus infection. TCRdb re-called the reads through MiXCR, storing one row per CDR3 protein. Seen here are some 940,000 distinct CDR3 sequences, less than 40% observed once, and the top ten hold over 11%. No antigen has been assigned to these receptors. The sequencing here drew on cultured CD8+ T cells from PBMCs, taken from culture after CMV antigen stimulation. The receptors originated from a human donor in good health (CMV status not recorded). Some clones in this sample may be carry-over from other donors' samples. Each CDR3 is given with its conserved first and last residue. Fields, in order: J gene, D gene, V gene, CDR3 length, clone size, CDR3 DNA, CDR3 protein. D genes are given only for firm matches. Not all rows give a size; the values are once, few, many and, for expanded clones, a class.

>TRBJ1-4|TRBD1|TRBV7-9|14|few
TGTGCCAGCAGCCCGAGGACAGGGGTGGGAAAACTGTTTTTT
CASSPRTGVGKLFF
>TRBJ1-1|.|TRBV14|13|.
TGTGCCAGCAGCCCCCTTCGCAAATCTGAAGCTTTCTTT
CASSPLRKSEAFF
>TRBJ1-5|.|TRBV15|13|.
TGTGCCACCAGCCGTCCAGGGAATCAGCCCCAGCATTTT
CATSRPGNQPQHF
>TRBJ2-4|.|TRBV27|18|.
TGTGCCAGCAGTTCTAATGAAGTCCTAAAAGTAGCCAAAAACATTCAGTACTTC
CASSSNEVLKVAKNIQYF
>TRBJ2-1|TRBD2|TRBV5-6|15|.
TGTGCCAGCAGCCCAGGGTGGGGGGGGTGGAATGAGCAGTTCTTC
CASSPGWGGWNEQFF
>TRBJ2-2|.|TRBV10-3|15|few
TGTGCCATCAGTGAAGAGTGGGGGAACACCGGGGAGCTGTTTTTT
CAISEEWGNTGELFF
>TRBJ1-1|.|TRBV2|16|.
TGTGCCAGCAGTGAAGCGCAAGGCAGGCCGACCACTGAAGCTTTCTTT
CASSEAQGRPTTEAFF
>TRBJ2-6|TRBD2|TRBV20-1|20|.
TGCAGTGCTAGAGTACGACTAGCGGGGGTGCAAACCTCTGGGGCCAACGTCCTGACTTTC
CSARVRLAGVQTSGANVLTF
>TRBJ2-5|TRBD2|TRBV12-3/TRBV12-4|15|few
TGTGCCAGCAGTCTCAGTTTTAGCGGGAGGGAGACCCAGTACTTC
CASSLSFSGRETQYF
>TRBJ1-1|.|TRBV4-3|17|.
TGCGCCAGCAGCCAATCCCCTCCAAGCGGGGGGAACACTGAAGCTTTCTTT
CASSQSPPSGGNTEAFF
>TRBJ2-7|.|TRBV4-2|16|.
TGTGCCAGCAGCCAAGAGAAAGAACGCCGCTCCTACGAGCAGTACTTC
CASSQEKERRSYEQYF
>TRBJ2-1|.|TRBV28|16|few
TGTGCCAGCAGTTTAAGCCAGATTCGGTCCTACAATGAGCAGTTCTTC
CASSLSQIRSYNEQFF
>TRBJ2-2|TRBD2|TRBV2|14|.
TGTGCCAGATCGGGGGGGCGTGGCACCGGGGAGCTGTTTTTT
CARSGGRGTGELFF
>TRBJ1-5|.|TRBV19|14|.
TGTGCCAGTAGTGTGTCAGGGATCGGGGAGCCCCAGCATTTT
CASSVSGIGEPQHF
>TRBJ1-1|.|TRBV27|15|.
TGTGCCAGCAGTTTCTTGGGGCAGCGGAACACTGAAGCTTTCTTT
CASSFLGQRNTEAFF
>TRBJ1-1|.|TRBV4-1|15|few
TGCGCCAGCAGCCAAGAAGGGGACACCTACACTGAAGCTTTCTTT
CASSQEGDTYTEAFF
>TRBJ1-4|TRBD1|TRBV7-9|15|.
TGTGTCAGCAGCGCATGGGACAGATCTAATGAAAAACTGTTTTTT
CVSSAWDRSNEKLFF
>TRBJ1-2|TRBD1|TRBV7-3|13|.
TGTGCCAGCAGCTCAGGAGGGGGCAGGGGCTACACCTTC
CASSSGGGRGYTF
>TRBJ2-7|.|TRBV7-2|13|many
TGTGCCAGCAGCCCACCCTCTTCGCGCGAGCAGTACTTC
CASSPPSSREQYF
>TRBJ1-1|.|TRBV19|14|.
TGTGCCAGTAGTATGGTCAGGGCGAACACTGAAGCTTTCTTT
CASSMVRANTEAFF
>TRBJ2-2|.|TRBV10-3|13|.
TGTGCCATCAGGGTTGCGAACACCGGGGAGCTGTTTTTT
CAIRVANTGELFF
>TRBJ1-6|.|TRBV6-1|16|.
TGTGCCAGCAGTAAACTCCCAGGGCCTTCGGATTCACCCCTCCACTTT
CASSKLPGPSDSPLHF
>TRBJ1-1|.|TRBV6-6|16|few
TGTGCCAGCAGACGCCCAGGGTTTCTAGAGAACACTGAAGCTTTCTTT
CASRRPGFLENTEAFF
>TRBJ2-3|TRBD1|TRBV7-9|18|few
TGTGCCAGCAGCCACTTAGAGACAGGGGAGTTAGGCACAGATACGCAGTATTTT
CASSHLETGELGTDTQYF